This is a list of T cell receptor beta chains from one sample in a study of identifying expanded T cells in peripheral blood. Libraries were prepared by immunoSEQ multiplex PCR; TCRdb keeps only in-frame clonotypes and omits some of them. The sample lists around 120,000 clones; 75% to 90% were seen once. Sequencing used blood. Receptor source: a person aged 18 to 75 in good health. CDR3s include the opening cysteine and the closing phenylalanine or tryptophan. The D gene is left open where the match is weak. Size is stated for part of the rows, as once, few or many counts, or as a class when the clone is expanded.

v_call	d_call	j_call	clone_size	cdr3_aa	cdr3_nt
TRBV19	NA	TRBJ2-1	NA	CASSMRGGPPNEQFF	TGTGCCAGTAGTATGAGAGGGGGGCCCCCGAATGAGCAGTTCTTC
TRBV6-1	NA	TRBJ2-7	NA	CASSEASAYEQYF	TGTGCCAGCAGTGAAGCGTCCGCTTACGAGCAGTACTTC
TRBV5-1	NA	TRBJ2-1	NA	CASQPGPTYNEQFF	TGCGCCAGCCAACCGGGACCAACCTACAATGAGCAGTTCTTC
TRBV2	NA	TRBJ1-6	NA	CASSEILGTNSPLHF	TGTGCCAGCAGTGAAATCCTTGGAACGAATTCACCCCTCCACTTT
TRBV14	NA	TRBJ1-4	NA	CASSQDLGLGEKLFF	TGTGCCAGCAGCCAAGATTTAGGGTTGGGTGAAAAACTGTTTTTT
TRBV30	TRBD1	TRBJ1-5	NA	CAWNRQGSNQPQHF	TGTGCCTGGAATAGACAGGGAAGCAATCAGCCCCAGCATTTT
TRBV7-6	NA	TRBJ2-3	NA	CASSRDTYTQYF	TGTGCCAGCAGCCGGGACACCTATACGCAGTATTTT
TRBV15	TRBD1	TRBJ1-2	NA	CATSRATGGISGYTF	TGTGCCACCAGCAGAGCGACAGGGGGCATAAGTGGCTACACCTTC
TRBV10-3	TRBD1	TRBJ1-5	NA	CAISEQGTVNQPQHF	TGTGCCATCAGTGAGCAAGGGACAGTCAATCAGCCCCAGCATTTT
TRBV5-3	NA	TRBJ2-4	NA	CARSLAPGNNKNIQYF	TGTGCCAGAAGCTTGGCCCCAGGGAATAACAAAAACATTCAGTACTTC
TRBV4-3	TRBD2	TRBJ2-1	NA	CASSLTSGEYNEQFF	TGCGCCAGCAGCCTGACTAGCGGGGAATACAATGAGCAGTTCTTC
TRBV6-5	NA	TRBJ2-5	NA	CASSYSPRLSETQYF	TGTGCCAGCAGTTACTCACCCAGGCTGTCAGAGACCCAGTACTTC
TRBV18	TRBD2	TRBJ2-2	NA	CASSRGSNTGELFF	TGTGCCAGCTCACGCGGGAGCAACACCGGGGAGCTGTTTTTT
TRBV7-9	NA	TRBJ2-5	NA	CASSFGETQYF	TGTGCCAGCAGCTTTGGGGAGACCCAGTACTTC
TRBV6-5	TRBD2	TRBJ2-7	once	CASSSTSGRGPEQYF	TGTGCCAGCAGTTCGACTAGCGGGAGGGGACCCGAGCAGTACTTC
TRBV5-1	NA	TRBJ1-3	NA	CASSHTTGTGADTIYF	TGCGCCAGCAGCCACACCACGGGGACGGGGGCTGACACCATATATTTT
TRBV10-2	NA	TRBJ2-1	NA	CASSELGWERYNEQFF	TGCGCCAGCAGTGAGCTAGGGTGGGAGCGATACAATGAGCAGTTCTTC
TRBV19	TRBD1	TRBJ1-5	NA	CASSGGTGFQPQHF	TGTGCCAGTAGTGGGGGGACAGGGTTTCAGCCCCAGCATTTT
TRBV28	NA	TRBJ1-1	NA	CASSLGTQAGGAFF	TGTGCCAGCAGTTTAGGGACACAGGCCGGGGGAGCTTTCTTT
TRBV7-3	TRBD1	TRBJ1-1	NA	CASTIPGQAEAFF	TGTGCCAGCACCATTCCTGGACAGGCTGAAGCTTTCTTT
TRBV14	NA	TRBJ2-5	NA	CASSLAGETQYF	TGTGCCAGCAGCCTAGCAGGGGAGACCCAGTACTTC
TRBV7-2	TRBD1	TRBJ1-1	once	CASSLVGTGGSVFF	TGTGCCAGCAGCTTAGTCGGGACAGGGGGGTCCGTTTTCTTT
TRBV18	NA	TRBJ2-7	once	CASSPGGRYEQYF	TGTGCCAGCTCACCCGGGGGGCGCTACGAGCAGTACTTC
TRBV28	NA	TRBJ2-7	NA	CASSSPRGQGPEQYF	TGTGCCAGCAGTTCCCCGCGGGGTCAGGGGCCCGAGCAGTACTTC
TRBV9	NA	TRBJ2-5	NA	CASSVYQGGGETQYF	TGTGCCAGCAGCGTATATCAGGGTGGAGGAGAGACCCAGTACTTC
TRBV7-8	NA	TRBJ2-3	few	CAIPGGVRDTQYF	TGTGCCATCCCCGGGGGCGTGCGAGATACGCAGTATTTT
TRBV25-1	NA	TRBJ1-2	NA	CASSEKGEIYGYTF	TGTGCCAGCAGTGAAAAGGGGGAGATCTATGGCTACACCTTC
TRBV29-1	TRBD2	TRBJ2-1	NA	CSAPGTTYNEQFF	TGCAGCGCCCCCGGGACTACGTACAATGAGCAGTTCTTC
TRBV12-5	NA	TRBJ1-5	NA	CASGLVLTPGEWDQPQHF	TGTGCTAGTGGTTTGGTACTCACCCCAGGGGAGTGGGATCAGCCCCAGCATTTT
TRBV4-2	NA	TRBJ1-6	few	CASSRGTVEGSPLHF	TGTGCCAGCAGCCGCGGGACGGTCGAGGGGTCACCCCTCCACTTT
TRBV7-9	NA	TRBJ2-7	NA	CASSLAGTTYEQYF	TGTGCCAGCAGCTTAGCCGGGACAACCTACGAGCAGTACTTC
TRBV4-3	TRBD2	TRBJ2-3	NA	CASSPTSGGLTDTQYF	TGCGCCAGCAGCCCCACTAGCGGGGGCCTCACAGATACGCAGTATTTT
TRBV11-1	NA	TRBJ2-1	NA	CASSLQTTEQFF	TGTGCCAGCAGCCTACAGACGACGGAGCAGTTCTTC
TRBV28	TRBD1	TRBJ2-7	NA	CASSFHATLGQAYRNEQYF	TGTGCCAGCAGTTTCCACGCCACTTTGGGACAGGCCTACAGGAACGAGCAGTACTTC
TRBV19	NA	TRBJ2-6	NA	CASTQGGGIPGANVLTF	TGTGCCAGTACCCAGGGGGGTGGCATTCCTGGGGCCAACGTCCTGACTTTC
TRBV2	TRBD2	TRBJ2-7	once	CASRSSGGEYEQYF	TGTGCCAGCAGAAGTAGCGGGGGGGAATACGAGCAGTACTTC
TRBV12-1	NA	TRBJ2-7	NA	CASSHLDNSYEQYF	TGTGCCAGCAGCCACCTGGACAACTCCTACGAGCAGTACTTC
TRBV30	NA	TRBJ1-6	few	CAWSVLGIDSPLHF	TGTGCCTGGAGTGTACTAGGGATCGATTCACCCCTCCACTTT
TRBV30	NA	TRBJ2-5	NA	CAAGNPKTETQYF	TGTGCTGCGGGGAACCCTAAAACGGAGACCCAGTACTTC
TRBV29-1	TRBD2	TRBJ2-3	NA	CSARGGGDTQYF	TGCAGCGCCAGGGGCGGGGGGGATACGCAGTATTTT
TRBV28	NA	TRBJ2-5	NA	CASSGSAESQETQYF	TGTGCCAGCAGTGGCTCGGCGGAATCCCAAGAGACCCAGTACTTC
TRBV27	NA	TRBJ1-1	NA	CASSYEQGNTEAFF	TGTGCCAGCAGTTACGAACAGGGGAACACTGAAGCTTTCTTT